This entry lists 29 T cell receptor beta chains sequenced from one sample in a study of regulatory and conventional T cells in RAG deficiency. Profiled with immunoSEQ multiplex PCR; TCRdb holds only in-frame clones, not every one. The table has 7,100 or so clones, around 90% seen once; the top ten hold less than 1.5%. Blood CD4+ CD25-high CD127-low regulatory T cells supplied the genomic DNA template. This sample was also put to use in a study of regulatory T cells. Per that study: Primers: 52 TRBV forward and 13 TRBJ reverse.

Sequencing used CD127- CD25+ CD4+ Tregs sorted from blood. The receptor set was obtained from a human donor in good health.

The chain is built from TRBV5-6 and TRBJ1-1, with D unclear. V gave up 5 bases and J gave up 4 bases, with 15 bases separating them. Per germline, CDR1 SGHDT and CDR2 YYEEEE. There are 14 residues in the CDR3. DNA of the CDR3: TGTGCCAGCAGAGGGCACCCTGAGGGCACTGAAGCTTTCTTT. Amino acids: CASRGHPEGTEAFF.

This clone was counted once. The V and J genes are TRBV7-8 and TRBJ1-2; the match to TRBD1 covers 7 bases. J was trimmed by 3 bases and V by 3 bases; bases with no gene match: 7. This CDR3 comprises 15 residues. Germline CDR1 SGHVS, CDR2 FQNEAQ. This CDR3 is CASSFGVDRDYGYTF. The CDR3 nucleotides are TGTGCCAGCAGCTTTGGCGTAGACAGGGACTATGGCTACACCTTC.

In its sample, this clone was seen once. The J gene is TRBJ2-2, the V gene TRBV4-1, with D tentatively TRBD1 (6 bases). The V end lost 1 base, the J end lost 7 bases, and 13 bases lay between the germline ends. Germline values: CDR1 MGHRA, CDR2 YSYEKL. The CDR3 covers 15 residues. This CDR3 reads CASSQALQGSGELFF. The CDR3 region has the DNA TGCGCCAGCAGCCAAGCCTTGCAGGGGAGCGGGGAGCTGTTTTTT.

This clone was seen once. The chain couples TRBV2 to TRBJ2-7, with 7 nucleotides matching TRBD1. This CDR3 has 16 amino acids. Germline V lookup: CDR1 SNHLY, CDR2 FYNNEI. With V trimmed by 6 bases and J by 2 bases, 13 bases remained unmatched. The CDR3 DNA reads as TGTGCCAGCAGCCTCGACCCTAACAGGGGCACCTACGAGCAGTACTTC. Protein product: CASSLDPNRGTYEQYF.

V usage is TRBV18 and J usage is TRBJ2-5; the D gene is possibly TRBD1 (6 bases). CDR3 size: 14 residues. From germline, CDR1 is KGHSH and CDR2 LQKENI. Trimming removed 2 bases at V and 1 base at J, with 8 bases between. CDR3 nucleotides: TGTGCCAGCTCACCAGTGGACAGCCAAGAGACCCAGTACTTC. This sequence encodes CASSPVDSQETQYF. The whole variable domain, filled in from reference TRBV18 and TRBJ2-5, reads NAGVMQNPRHLVRRRGQEARLRCSPMKGHSHVYWYRQLPEEGLKFMVYLQKENIIDESGMPKERFSAEFPKEGPSILRIQQVVRGDSAAYFCASSPVDSQETQYFGPGTRLLVL.

The rearrangement joins TRBV10-2 to TRBJ1-2; possible D gene TRBD1, 6 bases. From germline, CDR1 is WSHSY and CDR2 SAAADI. V was clipped by 8 bases and J by 1 base, with 17 bases between them. The CDR3 sequence is 15 residues long. In nucleotides, the CDR3 is TGCGCCAGCCTGGGGGCCCAACTTAATAACTATGGCTACACCTTC. Residues: CASLGAQLNNYGYTF.

The CDR3 nucleotides are TGTGCCAGCAGCCCCCGTCCTCGACAGGGGCTATACGGGGAGCTGTTTTTT. It yields the protein CASSPRPRQGLYGELFF. The V and J genes are TRBV9 and TRBJ2-2; the match to TRBD1 covers 8 bases. The V and J ends lost 4 bases and 7 bases, in that order; junction bases with no gene match: 15. Germline V lookup: CDR1 SGDLS, CDR2 YYNGEE. There are 17 residues in the CDR3.

V and J are TRBV18 and TRBJ1-1; D is unclear. The CDR3 has 13 amino acids. V dropped 3 bases and J dropped 2 bases, with 7 bases sitting between them. CDR1 and CDR2 (germline): KGHSH, LQKENI. CDR3 residues: CASSPQENTEAFF. The CDR3 nucleotides are TGTGCCAGCTCACCCCAGGAAAACACTGAAGCTTTCTTT.

The chain employs TRBV9 and TRBJ2-2; possible D gene TRBD1, 6 bases. The CDR3 covers 17 residues. V lost 3 bases, J lost 2 bases, and 17 bases lay in between. CDR1 is SGDLS and CDR2 is YYNGEE in the germline V gene. CDR3 protein: CASSARSGTLNTGELFF. CDR3 nucleotide sequence: TGTGCCAGCAGCGCTCGATCAGGGACACTCAACACCGGGGAGCTGTTTTTT.

J is TRBJ2-7 and V is TRBV29-1, with a possible D match to TRBD1 (6 bases). V was trimmed by 7 bases and J by 2 bases, leaving 12 bases between them. CDR3 size: 12 residues. The V gene's germline CDR1 is SQVTM and CDR2 ANQGSEA. The CDR3 spells CSGTDGTYEQYF. The CDR3 nucleotides are TGCAGCGGGACAGACGGGACCTACGAGCAGTACTTC.

The chain recombines TRBV18 with TRBJ2-7; D perhaps matches TRBD1 (7 bases). V shed 3 bases and J shed 3 bases, with 18 bases lying between them. CDR1 is KGHSH, CDR2 LQKENI, per germline. CDR3 length equals 16 residues. The CDR3 nucleotides read TGTGCCAGCTCACCCAGTGGGGGGACAGAGCTCTACGAGCAGTACTTC. Translation: CASSPSGGTELYEQYF.

This chain links TRBV19 with TRBJ2-2; 7 bases agree with TRBD1. The V and J ends lost 11 bases and 4 bases, in that order; junction bases with no gene match: 13. CDR1 is LNHDA, CDR2 SQIVND, per germline (reference sequence). This CDR3 contains 15 residues. Here the CDR3 DNA reads TGTGCCTCGGTTCCGAGGGGGCGTATCACCGGGGAGCTGTTTTTT. Protein product: CASVPRGRITGELFF.

The rearrangement joins TRBV2 to TRBJ1-3; 7 bases map to TRBD1. This CDR3 is built from 12 residues. Germline CDR1 SNHLY, CDR2 FYNNEI. Trimming took 9 bases from V and 1 from J; bases not matched to a gene: 0. CDR3 sequence reads: CARGQSGNTIYF. In DNA form, the CDR3 reads TGTGCCAGGGGACAGTCTGGAAACACCATATATTTT.

The gene calls are TRBV5-5 and TRBJ1-2; D is unresolved. V gave up 0 bases and J gave up 0 bases, with 6 bases separating them. The germline V gene has CDR1 SGHKS and CDR2 YYEKEE (reference sequence). The CDR3 covers 14 residues. CDR3 nucleotides: TGTGCCAGCAGCTTGGTTGCGACTAACTATGGCTACACCTTC. Residues: CASSLVATNYGYTF. Full variable domain (missing parts from reference TRBV5-5 and TRBJ1-2): DAGVTQSPTHLIKTRGQQVTLRCSPISGHKSVSWYQQVLGQGPQFIFQYYEKEERGRGNFPDRFSARQFPNYSSELNVNALLLGDSALYLCASSLVATNYGYTFGSGTRLTVV.

The rearrangement joins TRBV9 to TRBJ1-2; a weak D match, TRBD1 (6 bases). The V end was cut by 0 bases, the J end by 7 bases, with 10 bases between. Germline V gene lookup returns CDR1 SGDLS and CDR2 YYNGEE. The CDR3 runs to 13 residues. CDR3 in amino acids: CASSVGGPLGYTF. DNA of the CDR3: TGTGCCAGCAGCGTAGGGGGGCCCCTTGGCTACACCTTC.

This clone was recorded a few times. This sequence joins TRBV11-2 and TRBJ1-1; possibly TRBD1 for D (5 bases). The CDR3 has 15 amino acids. Trimming cost V 3 bases and J 5 bases, with 16 bases left between them. Germline assignment: CDR1 SGHAT and CDR2 FQNNGV. As DNA, the CDR3 is TGTGCCAGCAGCTTCCACGGGGGGGAGGGGACTGAAGCTTTCTTT. Its protein product is CASSFHGGEGTEAFF.

The chain carries TRBV4-1 and TRBJ1-2, with TRBD1 matching 9 bases. Germline V gene data show CDR1 as MGHRA and CDR2 as YSYEKL. The CDR3 has 17 amino acids. V shed 0 bases and J 5 bases; nucleotides not matched to a gene: 10. CDR3 in amino acids: CASSQERGTGRKYGYTF. Written as DNA, the CDR3 is TGCGCCAGCAGCCAAGAGAGGGGGACAGGGAGGAAGTATGGCTACACCTTC.

J is TRBJ2-1 and V is TRBV7-6; TRBD2 aligns across 10 bases. J gave up 5 bases and V 0 bases, and 4 bases lay outside the gene matches. CDR1 SGHVS and CDR2 FNYEAQ come from the germline V gene. This CDR3 is built from 16 residues. The CDR3 nucleotides read TGTGCCAGCAGCTTAGCAAGCGGGGGGGCCCACAATGAGCAGTTCTTC. The encoded protein is CASSLASGGAHNEQFF.

The chain links TRBV4-3 to TRBJ1-1; a possible D gene is TRBD1 (6 bases). With 4 bases removed from V and 5 bases from J, the gap between germline ends came to 17 bases. The CDR3 is 15 amino acids. CDR1 and CDR2 from the germline V gene are LGHNA and YSLEER. In nucleotides, the CDR3 is TGCGCCAGCAGCCGGTCAGGGGTCCGGAGGACTGAAGCTTTCTTT. It encodes CASSRSGVRRTEAFF.

V and J are TRBV28 and TRBJ1-2; 8 bases agree with TRBD1. Germline V gives CDR1 MDHEN, CDR2 SYDVKM. The CDR3 length is 15 residues. With V trimmed by 1 base and J by 5 bases, 6 bases remained unmatched. CDR3 in amino acids: CASSLSGQGGYGYTF. For the CDR3, the DNA is TGTGCCAGCAGTTTATCCGGACAGGGCGGGTATGGCTACACCTTC.

The J gene is TRBJ1-5, the V gene TRBV10-3; TRBD1 is a possible D gene (6 bases). This CDR3 has 12 amino acids. V dropped 6 bases and J dropped 5 bases, with 8 bases sitting between them. The germline V gene has CDR1 ENHRY and CDR2 SYGVKD. Here the CDR3 reads CAISPGDQPQHF. The CDR3 coding sequence is TGTGCCATCAGCCCAGGGGATCAGCCCCAGCATTTT.

V is TRBV7-8 and J is TRBJ1-1; tentative D call: TRBD1 (5 bases). With 1 base removed from V and 3 bases from J, the gap between germline ends came to 6 bases. This CDR3 region has 13 residues. Germline V gene lookup returns CDR1 SGHVS and CDR2 FQNEAQ. The CDR3 DNA reads as TGTGCCAGCAGCTTAGTAGGGGACACTGAAGCTTTCTTT. Translating gives CASSLVGDTEAFF.

This chain joins TRBV29-1 and TRBJ2-7; weak D call: TRBD1 (5 bases). The V gene's germline CDR1 is SQVTM and CDR2 ANQGSEA. V was pared by 4 bases and J by 3 bases, with 16 bases between. The CDR3 totals 14 residues. The CDR3: CSVVAGSNYYEQYF. The CDR3 DNA sequence: TGCAGCGTTGTAGCAGGGTCCAATTACTACGAGCAGTACTTC.

V usage is TRBV2 and J usage is TRBJ2-5; 11 bases fit TRBD2. This CDR3 spans 14 amino acids. Germline trimming cut 10 bases from V and 5 bases from J; bases unmatched to any gene: 9. CDR1 SNHLY and CDR2 FYNNEI come from the germline V gene. The CDR3 bases are TGTGCCACGCCGGGACTAGCGGTCGGGGAGACCCAGTACTTC. Protein sequence: CATPGLAVGETQYF.

The V gene is TRBV5-6, the J gene TRBJ2-3; D is possibly TRBD1 (5 bases). V was cut by 2 bases and J by 2 bases, with 6 bases left in between. Germline CDR1 is SGHDT and CDR2 is YYEEEE. This CDR3 has 13 residues. This CDR3 reads CASSFRVTDTQYF. The CDR3 DNA is TGTGCCAGCAGCTTCAGGGTCACAGATACGCAGTATTTT. The variable domain in full, with the rest retrieved from reference TRBV5-6 and TRBJ2-3, is DAGVTQSPTHLIKTRGQQVTLRCSPKSGHDTVSWYQQALGQGPQFIFQYYEEEERQRGNFPDRFSGHQFPNYSSELNVNALLLGDSALYLCASSFRVTDTQYFGPGTRLTVL.

This clone is a singleton in its sample. The chain uses TRBV5-1 and TRBJ2-3; 7 nucleotides line up with TRBD1. Germline V gives CDR1 SGHRS, CDR2 YFSETQ. The V and J ends lost 3 bases and 4 bases, in that order; junction bases with no gene match: 8. CDR3 length: 15 residues. CDR3 region: CASSSDRARADTQYF. The CDR3 DNA reads as TGCGCCAGCAGCTCCGACAGGGCTAGGGCAGATACGCAGTATTTT. Full variable domain (missing parts from reference TRBV5-1 and TRBJ2-3): KAGVTQTPRYLIKTRGQQVTLSCSPISGHRSVSWYQQTPGQGLQFLFEYFSETQRNKGNFPGRFSGRQFSNSRSEMNVSTLELGDSALYLCASSSDRARADTQYFGPGTRLTVL.

The rearrangement uses TRBV7-9 and TRBJ2-1, with 8 bases that match TRBD1. Germline trimming cut 8 bases from V and 6 bases from J; bases unmatched to any gene: 18. This CDR3 has 17 residues. From germline, CDR1 is SEHNR and CDR2 FQNEAQ (reference sequence). The CDR3 loop reads CASGTPDRVRFFNEQFF. CDR3 sequence (DNA): TGTGCCAGCGGTACCCCGGACAGGGTGAGGTTCTTCAATGAGCAGTTCTTC.

J is TRBJ2-3 and V is TRBV5-1; unclear D gene. Germline assignment: CDR1 SGHRS and CDR2 YFSETQ. The ends were cut back, 4 bases at V and 3 bases at J, with 3 bases in the middle. This CDR3 is built from 11 residues. CDR3 DNA sequence: TGCGCCAGCAGCCAAACAGATACGCAGTATTTT. Protein product: CASSQTDTQYF.

The CDR3 nucleotides read TGTGCCAGCAGTGACCCAAGACAGGGGGGGGAAGTAATCTACACCTTC. Translated, it gives CASSDPRQGGEVIYTF. The chain is built from TRBV6-1 and TRBJ1-2; 9 bases are a match to TRBD1. Germline V gene sequence: CDR1 MNHNS, CDR2 SASEGT. The CDR3 has 16 amino acids. The V and J ends lost 3 bases and 10 bases, in that order; junction bases with no gene match: 15.